A single sample gave rise to the 17 T cell receptor beta chains below, sequenced in a study of CD8+ T cells in alopecia areata. The treatment was: oral pan-JAK inhibitor, 5-10 mg twice daily. cDNA reverse transcribed from extracted RNA served as the sequencing template. Produced via immunoSEQ multiplex PCR; TCRdb's table is partial and in-frame only. This sample has 200,000 or so clones, with 58% found just once. The starting material was CD4+ T cells sorted from blood, obtained at week 24, from a patient treated with tofacitinib. The source of these receptors is a human donor with alopecia areata.

This clone was observed a handful of times. The CDR3 DNA follows: TGTGCCAGCGGCGGGACAGGGGCTGGCTACACCTTC. This sequence encodes CASGGTGAGYTF. The chain combines TRBV7-9 with TRBJ1-2, with 10 positions matching TRBD1. Trimming cost V 8 bases and J 7 bases; bases outside gene matches: 4. The CDR3 loop spans 12 amino acids. Per germline, CDR1 SEHNR and CDR2 FQNEAQ (reference sequence).

DNA of the CDR3: TGCGCCAGCAGTGAGTCTAGCGCTTACAATGAGCAGTTCTTC. It codes for CASSESSAYNEQFF. The V and J genes are TRBV5-1 and TRBJ2-1; maybe TRBD2 (6 bases). This CDR3 region has 14 residues. Germline V gene data show CDR1 as SGHRS and CDR2 as YFSETQ. The V and J ends lost 5 bases and 4 bases respectively, with 13 bases between them. The full variable domain, completed using reference TRBV5-1 and TRBJ2-1, is KAGVTQTPRYLIKTRGQQVTLSCSPISGHRSVSWYQQTPGQGLQFLFEYFSETQRNKGNFPGRFSGRQFSNSRSEMNVSTLELGDSALYLCASSESSAYNEQFFGPGTRLTVL.

In this sample, this clone turned up a few times. The V gene is TRBV29-1, the J gene TRBJ2-1; 7 nucleotides agree with TRBD1. This CDR3 spans 10 amino acids. The germline V gene has CDR1 SQVTM and CDR2 ANQGSEA. V gave up 5 bases and J gave up 13 bases; unmatched junction bases: 5. The CDR3 DNA follows: TGCAGCGTTCAGGGGGTCGATCAGTTCTTC. Protein product: CSVQGVDQFF.

This clone was counted only a few times. The chain links TRBV27 to TRBJ2-2; D remains unclear. Trimming left V 5 bases short and J 4 bases short, with 11 bases between. Germline loops: CDR1 MNHEY, CDR2 SMNVEV (reference sequence). CDR3 length equals 14 residues. The DNA of the CDR3 is TGTGCCAGCAGTCGATCCGAGCCCACCGGGGAGCTGTTTTTT. Translation gives CASSRSEPTGELFF.

This clone turned up a few times. Other nucleotide sequences from this sample produce the same CDR3. This chain joins TRBV5-1 and TRBJ2-5; D is unresolved. Deletions cut 5 bases from V and 0 bases from J, with 5 bases between. The CDR3 extends over 12 amino acids. The germline V gene encodes CDR1 SGHRS and CDR2 YFSETQ. In nucleotides, the CDR3 is TGCGCCAGCAGTACAGACCAAGAGACCCAGTACTTC. Amino acid sequence: CASSTDQETQYF.

This chain connects TRBV2 to TRBJ1-1, with D unclear. V was pared by 6 bases and J by 5 bases, with 10 bases between. Germline CDR1 and CDR2: SNHLY and FYNNEI. CDR3 length equals 12 residues. Here the CDR3 DNA reads TGTGCCAGCAGGGGGTTTCGAACTGAAGCTTTCTTT. Its translation is CASRGFRTEAFF.

This clone was picked up a small number of times. V is TRBV5-6 and J is TRBJ2-3; D gene uncertain. The CDR3 loop spans 13 amino acids. Germline V gives CDR1 SGHDT, CDR2 YYEEEE. V lost 4 bases to trimming and J lost 1 base, with 7 bases between them. This chain's CDR3 is CASSPDGTDTQYF. The CDR3 DNA is TGTGCCAGCAGCCCGGACGGCACAGATACGCAGTATTTT.

The genes are TRBV9 and TRBJ2-2; D is ambiguous. CDR3 length: 13 residues. Between the trimmed V and J ends, which lost 4 bases and 4 bases, there was a span of 8 bases. From germline, CDR1 is SGDLS and CDR2 YYNGEE. CDR3 sequence reads: CASSPTSTGELFF. The CDR3 nucleotides read TGTGCCAGCAGCCCTACAAGCACCGGGGAGCTGTTTTTT.

V is TRBV5-1 and J is TRBJ2-1; D is unclear. The CDR3 is 15 residues long. Germline assignment: CDR1 SGHRS and CDR2 YFSETQ. V was clipped by 0 bases and J by 3 bases, with 10 bases between them. The CDR3 DNA follows: TGCGCCAGCAGCTTGGTTGAGGCCTTCTACAATGAGCAGTTCTTC. Translation gives CASSLVEAFYNEQFF. Full variable domain (rest looked up from reference TRBV5-1 and TRBJ2-1): KAGVTQTPRYLIKTRGQQVTLSCSPISGHRSVSWYQQTPGQGLQFLFEYFSETQRNKGNFPGRFSGRQFSNSRSEMNVSTLELGDSALYLCASSLVEAFYNEQFFGPGTRLTVL.

The chain is built from TRBV6-5 and TRBJ1-1; D is unresolved. V gave up 7 bases and J gave up 1 base, with 13 bases separating them. The germline V gene has CDR1 MNHEY and CDR2 SVGAGI. CDR3 length: 14 amino acids. Written as DNA, the CDR3 is TGTGCCAGCAAACGTGGACCGTCGAACACTGAAGCTTTCTTT. This translates into CASKRGPSNTEAFF.

The chain uses TRBV7-9 and TRBJ2-7; 8 bases align to TRBD1. From germline, CDR1 is SEHNR and CDR2 FQNEAQ (reference sequence). CDR3 length equals 15 residues. J lost 4 bases, V lost 5 bases, and 10 bases had no gene match. The CDR3 DNA sequence: TGTGCCAGCAGCCGCGGTGGACAGGGAAAGTACGAGCAGTACTTC. Residues: CASSRGGQGKYEQYF.

The chain is built from TRBV30 and TRBJ2-4, with TRBD2 as a possible D gene (5 bases). Trimming removed 0 bases at V and 11 bases at J, with 8 bases between. Germline assignment: CDR1 GTSNPN and CDR2 SVGIG (reference sequence). This CDR3 comprises 11 residues. The chain's CDR3 is CAWSVEGVQYF. The CDR3 DNA reads TGTGCCTGGAGTGTAGAGGGTGTTCAGTACTTC.

CDR3 sequence: CSVDEVNTEAFF. DNA of the CDR3: TGCAGCGTTGACGAGGTGAACACTGAAGCTTTCTTT. The chain combines TRBV29-1 with TRBJ1-1; D remains ambiguous. The CDR3 extends over 12 amino acids. Germline loops: CDR1 SQVTM, CDR2 ANQGSEA. Trimming took off 3 bases at V and 0 bases at J, with 5 bases between the two ends.

The chain is built from TRBV5-1 and TRBJ2-3; no clear D gene. This CDR3 comprises 15 residues. The ends were cut back, 0 bases at V and 2 bases at J, with 10 bases in the middle. Germline-derived CDR1 and CDR2 are SGHRS and YFSETQ. The CDR3 sequence is CASSLDGFSTDTQYF. CDR3 sequence (DNA): TGCGCCAGCAGCTTGGATGGCTTTTCCACAGATACGCAGTATTTT.

This clone was picked up a small number of times. A far bigger clonotype differs at one base, so this is likely a read error. Other DNA sequences in the same sample also yield this CDR3. The rearrangement links TRBV2 to TRBJ2-3; no definite D call. The CDR3 spans 11 residues. Looked up from germline, CDR1 is SNHLY and CDR2 is FYNNEI. Trimming stripped 3 bases from V and 3 bases from J, with 1 base between. CDR3 in amino acids: CASSETDTQYF. The CDR3 DNA sequence: TGTGCCAGCAGTGAGACAGATACGCAGTATTTT.

The chain combines TRBV7-3 with TRBJ2-3; 9 nucleotides line up with TRBD2. Germline-derived CDR1 and CDR2 are SGHTA and FQGTGA. The CDR3 covers 18 residues. The junction had 9 bases not matched to a gene; V was cut back by 2 bases and J by 0 bases. Here the CDR3 DNA reads TGTGCCAGCAGCTTACTTGGGTCTAGCGGGGTGAGCACAGATACGCAGTATTTT. It yields the protein CASSLLGSSGVSTDTQYF.

This sequence joins TRBV29-1 and TRBJ1-1, with unresolved D. Germline assignment: CDR1 SQVTM and CDR2 ANQGSEA. Between the trimmed V and J ends, which lost 1 base and 3 bases, there was a span of 9 bases. The CDR3 length is 13 residues. The CDR3 loop is CSVEVVRDTEAFF. The DNA for the CDR3 is TGCAGCGTTGAAGTCGTCAGAGACACTGAAGCTTTCTTT.